This T cell receptor (beta chain) was documented in a study of blood T cell repertoires in COVID-19. About the study: Sample material is recorded as cDNA or gDNA derived from T cells, B-cell-depleted T cells, or PBMCs.

Participants, about 18 to 90 years old, spanned around 26 US areas. Clinical histories supplied by participants themselves formed the basis of cohort assignment. The protocol was immunoSEQ multiplex PCR, while the TCRdb copy is restricted to in-frame clones and leaves out a portion. The data contain about 480,000 clones, more than 75% of them singletons. Losses at the gene ends were 5 bases for V and 8 bases for J; bases not matched to a gene: 11. The CDR3 totals 14 residues. Germline V gene sequence: CDR1 SGHAT, CDR2 FQNNGV. This receptor was identified in a woman in her thirties or forties who had recovered from COVID-19. V gene TRBV11-2 combines with J gene TRBJ1-2; TRBD1 matches 7 bases. Source material: PBMCs or T cells enriched from blood (not recorded which). Here the CDR3 reads CASSPRTGKNGYTF. CDR3 nucleotide sequence: TGTGCCAGCAGCCCTAGGACAGGAAAAAACGGCTACACCTTC.